The entry that follows covers one T cell receptor beta chain sequence. Germline-derived CDR1 and CDR2 are MNHNS and SASEGT. This CDR3 is built from 14 residues. Losses at the gene ends were 2 bases for V and 6 bases for J; bases not matched to a gene: 2. The source of the sample is a study of pediatric ulcerative colitis. The assay was immunoSEQ multiplex PCR, and TCRdb's table has in-frame clones only and misses some. The sample shows approximately 10,000 clones, roughly 88% of them seen only once. The V gene is TRBV6-1, the J gene TRBJ2-7, with 12 bases that match TRBD2. This receptor was identified in a girl aged 5-17 years with moderate ulcerative colitis. Sequenced sample: blood. The CDR3 sequence: CASSEWTSGVEQYF. Here the CDR3 DNA reads TGTGCCAGCAGTGAATGGACTAGCGGGGTCGAGCAGTACTTC.